This T cell receptor beta chain was identified in a study of T-cell memory formation after mild COVID-19. Study as a whole: In these data, TCR clusters were largely donor specific.

5'RACE with constant-segment primers built TCRalpha and TCRbeta cDNA libraries with UMIs. MiXCR, applied by TCRdb to the 5' RACE reads, yields one record per CDR3 protein. The data show 200,000 to 250,000 distinct CDR3 sequences, with around 9.1% seen just once and 3.5% to 4% held by the top ten. This clonotype has ten or more counts. Trimming took 5 bases from V and 5 from J, leaving 24 bases between them. The germline V gene encodes CDR1 SGHVS and CDR2 FQNEAQ. This CDR3 has 18 residues. The V gene is TRBV7-8, the J gene TRBJ1-4; D might be TRBD1 (5 bases). Material for sequencing was PBMCs or a T cell subset sorted from them (not recorded which). The TCR sequence derives from a man younger than 35 who had mild COVID-19 (a few samples of this study predate the infection). Cell type and time point are not known. This chain's CDR3 is CASSPRQSRSLQNEKLFF. CDR3 nucleotide sequence: TGTGCCAGCAGCCCCCGACAGAGTCGTAGCCTTCAAAATGAAAAACTGTTTTTT.